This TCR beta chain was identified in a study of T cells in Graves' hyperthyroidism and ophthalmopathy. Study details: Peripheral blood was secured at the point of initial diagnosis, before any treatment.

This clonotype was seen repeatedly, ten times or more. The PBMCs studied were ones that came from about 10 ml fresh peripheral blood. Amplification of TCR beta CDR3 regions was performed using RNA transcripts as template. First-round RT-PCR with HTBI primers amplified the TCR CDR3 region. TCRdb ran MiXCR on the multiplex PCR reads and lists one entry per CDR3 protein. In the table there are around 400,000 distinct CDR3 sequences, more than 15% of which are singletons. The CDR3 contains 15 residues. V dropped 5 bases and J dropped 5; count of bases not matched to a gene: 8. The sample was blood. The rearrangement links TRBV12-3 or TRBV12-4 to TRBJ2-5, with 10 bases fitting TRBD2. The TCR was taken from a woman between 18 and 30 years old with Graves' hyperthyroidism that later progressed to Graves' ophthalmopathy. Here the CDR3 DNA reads TGTGCCAGCAGTCCGAGCGGGAGGGCCTTGGAGACCCAGTACTTC. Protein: CASSPSGRALETQYF.